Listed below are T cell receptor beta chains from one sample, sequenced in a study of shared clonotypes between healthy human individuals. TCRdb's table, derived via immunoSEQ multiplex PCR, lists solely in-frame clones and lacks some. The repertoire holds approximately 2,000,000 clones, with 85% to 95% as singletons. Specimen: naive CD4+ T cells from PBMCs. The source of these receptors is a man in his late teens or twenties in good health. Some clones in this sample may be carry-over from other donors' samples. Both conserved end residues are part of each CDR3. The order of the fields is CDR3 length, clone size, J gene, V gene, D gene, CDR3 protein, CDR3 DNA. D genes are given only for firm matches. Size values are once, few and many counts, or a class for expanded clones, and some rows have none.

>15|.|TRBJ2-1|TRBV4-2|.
CASSPDLLDSREQFF
TGTGCCAGCAGCCCGGACCTATTAGACAGTCGCGAGCAGTTCTTC
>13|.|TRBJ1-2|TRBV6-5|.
CASSQEGTYGYTF
TGTGCCAGCAGCCAGGAGGGGACCTATGGCTACACCTTC
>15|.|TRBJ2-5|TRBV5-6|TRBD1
CASSQGTADQETQYF
TGTGCCAGCAGCCAGGGGACAGCAGACCAAGAGACCCAGTACTTC
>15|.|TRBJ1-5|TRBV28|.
CASSRFRRGNQPQHF
TGTGCCAGCAGTCGATTCCGCAGGGGCAATCAGCCCCAGCATTTT
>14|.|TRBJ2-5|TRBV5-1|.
CASSLRGPVETQYF
TGCGCCAGCAGCCTAAGGGGACCTGTGGAGACCCAGTACTTC
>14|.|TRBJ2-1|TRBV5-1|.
CASSLVIASDEQFF
TGCGCCAGCAGCTTGGTGATAGCTTCGGATGAGCAGTTCTTC
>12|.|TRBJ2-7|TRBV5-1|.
CASSWMGYEQYF
TGCGCCAGCAGCTGGATGGGCTACGAGCAGTACTTC
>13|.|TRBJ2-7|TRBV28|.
CASSRVDGYEQYF
TGTGCCAGCAGTCGCGTCGACGGGTACGAGCAGTACTTC
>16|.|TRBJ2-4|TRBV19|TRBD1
CASSKTPGQGSNIQYF
TGTGCCAGTAGTAAAACACCGGGACAGGGGTCAAACATTCAGTACTTC
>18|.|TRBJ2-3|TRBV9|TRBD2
CASSVASGRGLGTDTQYF
TGTGCCAGCAGCGTAGCTAGCGGGAGGGGGCTCGGCACAGATACGCAGTATTTT
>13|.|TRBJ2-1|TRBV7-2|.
CASSPPDYNEQFF
TGTGCCAGCAGTCCACCTGACTACAATGAGCAGTTCTTC
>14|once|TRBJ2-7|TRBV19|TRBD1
CASATGAFSYEQYF
TGTGCCAGTGCGACAGGGGCCTTCTCCTACGAGCAGTACTTC
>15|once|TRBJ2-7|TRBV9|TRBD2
CASSPREGSSYEQYF
TGTGCCAGCAGCCCCAGGGAGGGGAGCTCCTACGAGCAGTACTTC
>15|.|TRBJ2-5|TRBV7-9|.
CASSFRGGIEETQYF
TGTGCCAGCAGCTTTAGGGGTGGGATTGAAGAGACCCAGTACTTC
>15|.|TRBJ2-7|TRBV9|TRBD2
CASSEAPGLYYEQYF
TGTGCCAGCAGCGAAGCCCCGGGACTATACTACGAGCAGTACTTC
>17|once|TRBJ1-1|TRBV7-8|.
CASSSNWRSEKNTEAFF
TGTGCCAGCAGCTCCAATTGGCGGTCGGAGAAGAACACTGAAGCTTTCTTT
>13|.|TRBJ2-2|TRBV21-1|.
CASSRRRTGELFF
TGTGCCAGCAGCAGGCGGAGGACCGGGGAGCTGTTTTTT
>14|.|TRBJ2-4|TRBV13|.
CASSPDRLWGIAYF
TGTGCCAGCAGCCCCGACAGGCTATGGGGCATAGCGTACTTC
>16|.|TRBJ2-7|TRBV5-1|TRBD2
CASSLDGGGPSDEQYF
TGCGCCAGCAGCTTGGACGGGGGAGGGCCTAGCGACGAGCAGTACTTC
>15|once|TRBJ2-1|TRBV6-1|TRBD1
CASMLSQGNYNEQFF
TGTGCCAGCATGCTTTCACAGGGGAATTACAATGAGCAGTTCTTC
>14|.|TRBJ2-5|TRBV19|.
CASSPLDEGATQYF
TGTGCCAGTAGTCCCCTAGATGAAGGAGCGACCCAGTACTTC
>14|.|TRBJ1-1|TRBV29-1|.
CSVIALSYGAEAFF
TGCAGCGTTATTGCTCTGTCCTACGGTGCCGAAGCTTTCTTT
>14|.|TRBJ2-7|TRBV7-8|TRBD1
CASSLGDRGLEQYF
TGTGCCAGCAGCTTAGGGGACAGGGGGCTCGAGCAGTACTTC
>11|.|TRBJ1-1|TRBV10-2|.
CASSDSTEAFF
TGCGCCAGCAGTGACAGTACTGAAGCTTTCTTT
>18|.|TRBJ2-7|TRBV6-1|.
CASSDRVPPLSRSYEQYF
TGTGCCAGCAGTGACCGGGTACCCCCATTAAGCCGCTCGTACGAGCAGTACTTC
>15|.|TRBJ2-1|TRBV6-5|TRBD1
CASRNPETGGNEQFF
TGTGCCAGCAGAAACCCGGAGACAGGGGGCAATGAGCAGTTCTTC
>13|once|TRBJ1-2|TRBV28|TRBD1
CASSTGTGAGYTF
TGTGCCAGCAGTACCGGGACAGGGGCCGGCTACACCTTC
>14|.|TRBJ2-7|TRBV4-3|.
CASSQDQARDEQYF
TGCGCCAGCAGCCAAGACCAGGCGAGAGACGAGCAGTACTTC
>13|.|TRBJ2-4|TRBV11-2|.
CASRHLAKNIQYF
TGTGCCAGCAGGCATTTAGCCAAAAACATTCAGTACTTC
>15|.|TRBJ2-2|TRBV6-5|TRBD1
CASSITGTETGELFF
TGTGCCAGCAGTATTACCGGGACAGAGACCGGGGAGCTGTTTTTT
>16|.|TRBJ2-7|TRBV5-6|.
CASSFRPAYRSYEQYF
TGTGCCAGCAGCTTCCGCCCCGCCTATCGGTCTTACGAGCAGTACTTC